What follows describes a single TCR beta chain. Antigen: not known. This record belongs to a study of cytomegalovirus exposure and HLA in healthy donors. With V trimmed by 6 bases and J by 5 bases, 11 bases remained unmatched. This CDR3 region has 15 residues. CDR1 is MNHEY, CDR2 SMNVEV, per germline (reference sequence). General study findings and limits: Many donors shared some public TCRs, even though most TCR sequences were rare.

The PCR contained 60 Vbeta and 13 Jbeta primers. The data were produced by immunoSEQ multiplex PCR, yet TCRdb's version contains in-frame clones alone and is incomplete. The sample records around 150,000 clones, approximately 80% being singletons. This receptor was identified in a young man in good health and CMV-seronegative. This chain connects TRBV27 to TRBJ2-5; 8 positions match TRBD1. Sequenced material: PBMCs. This chain's CDR3 is CASSRGTGLWETQYF. CDR3 bases: TGTGCCAGCAGCCGCGGGACAGGCCTTTGGGAGACCCAGTACTTC.